This TCR beta chain is from a study of blood T cell repertoires in COVID-19. Study-level background: Sites across the United States, Italy and Spain contributed samples from acute and convalescent COVID-19.

The assay was immunoSEQ multiplex PCR, and TCRdb's table has in-frame clones only and misses some. The sample records a few hundred thousand clones, roughly nine tenths being singletons. In terms of age and location, participants ranged from about 18 to 100 years and lived in about 25 US areas. Grouping used clinical history reported by participants in a survey and questionnaire. The clonotype originates from a man aged 18 to 29 who had recovered from COVID-19. The sequenced material came from PBMCs or T cells enriched from blood (not recorded which).

The CDR3 sequence: CASSITGRQKSNQPQHF. The CDR3 nucleotides are TGTGCCAGTAGTATAACCGGGAGACAAAAAAGCAATCAGCCCCAGCATTTT. The chain recombines TRBV19 with TRBJ1-5; D call uncertain. This CDR3 is 17 amino acids long. Germline V gene data show CDR1 as LNHDA and CDR2 as SQIVND (reference sequence). Trimming shortened V by 2 bases and J by 1 base, and 15 bases separated the two germline ends.